This passage covers 4 T cell receptor beta chains from one sample sequenced in a study of blood T cells in healthy people across ages (dated by TCRdb to the mid-2010s). To prepare the library, 5' RACE was applied. Instrument used: Illumina HiSeq 2500. A second PCR of 7 to 11 cycles was performed with a sample-barcoded 5' primer and a J-beta primer mix. The public reads were reanalyzed by TCRdb: fastp trimming at Q25, MiXCR alignment, in-frame beta chains only. Each CDR3 protein appears once, grouped with its most common genes and DNA. The sample records around 970,000 distinct CDR3 sequences, just over 50% of which are singletons. Roughly 23% of the sample belongs to the ten largest clones. The sequenced sample consisted of blood. All receptors derive from a woman in her sixties in good health.

This clonotype was recorded at least ten times. The gene calls are TRBV7-2 and TRBJ2-3; 11 bases are shared with TRBD2. Germline V gene data show CDR1 as SGHTA and CDR2 as FQGNSA. This CDR3 is built from 16 residues. V shed 3 bases, J shed 0 bases, and the junction held 2 bases outside the gene matches. DNA for the CDR3: TGTGCCAGCAGCTTGAGACTAGCGGGGAGCACAGATACGCAGTATTTT. Its protein product is CASSLRLAGSTDTQYF.

The chain carries TRBV20-1 and TRBJ2-7; D could derive from TRBD1 or TRBD2 (5 bases each). The V gene's germline CDR1 is DFQATT and CDR2 SNEGSKA (reference sequence). The CDR3 runs 11 residues. The V gene lost 6 bases and the J gene lost 6 bases, with 12 bases spanning the gap. CDR3 loop: CSATRGSEQYF. In DNA form, the CDR3 reads TGCAGTGCAACTAGGGGTTCCGAGCAGTACTTC.

This clonotype was observed a few times. The germline gene is not matched at one end of the junction; a read error may be the cause. The chain combines TRBV3-1 with TRBJ1-2, with D unclear. Germline V CDR1 and CDR2: LGHDT, YNNKEL (reference sequence). The CDR3 contains 15 residues. The DNA for the CDR3 is TGTGCCTGCAGCCAAGGCCCCAGTTCTAACTATGGCTACACCTTC. It translates to CACSQGPSSNYGYTF.

The chain joins TRBV9 to TRBJ2-7; maybe TRBD2 (5 bases). Germline CDR1 and CDR2: SGDLS and YYNGEE. The V and J ends lost 0 bases and 0 bases respectively, with 10 bases between them. This CDR3 has 15 residues. DNA of the CDR3: TGTGCCAGCAGCGTAGGGAGTAGCGCCTCCTACGAGCAGTACTTC. Its protein is CASSVGSSASYEQYF.